This T cell receptor beta chain was captured in a study of T cells after yellow fever vaccination. Study observations and caveats: Faster peaking, at day 5 versus 15, marked a secondary response that was weaker. There were almost no vaccine-responding clonotypes detectable in the sorted memory subsets on day 0.

This clonotype was found many times. Using its own MiXCR run on the 5' RACE reads, TCRdb lists one record per CDR3 protein. Here the sample spans about 30,000 distinct CDR3 sequences, 6.3% being singletons. The V and J ends lost 4 bases and 6 bases, in that order; junction bases with no gene match: 7. The CDR3 has 16 amino acids. The chain is built from TRBV12-3 or TRBV12-4 and TRBJ2-3; 13 bases fit TRBD2. This clonotype originated in a man aged 30 to 39 who received the YFV17D yellow fever vaccine. The sample in question was PBMCs, either bulk or a sorted T-cell subset (CD4+, CD8+, memory, or dextramer-sorted; not recorded which), obtained on the day of the yellow fever booster vaccination. In nucleotides, the CDR3 is TGTGCCAGCAGTTCCGGACTAGCGGGAGTGGGGGATACGCAGTATTTT. Its protein product is CASSSGLAGVGDTQYF.